Each of the 19 T cell receptor beta chains below was sequenced from the same sample in a study of read filtering for tumor transcriptome and immune sequencing. The library was built from around 400 ng RNA with molecular barcoded adaptors for alpha/delta and beta/gamma chains. TCRdb reanalysed the reads using MiXCR and keeps one entry per CDR3 protein. The repertoire holds 120,000 or so distinct CDR3 sequences, with 10% to 15% as singletons. The sequenced sample was a population of CD138-negative cells sorted from bone marrow. These receptors originate from a donor aged 40 or older with multiple myeloma.

This clonotype was seen many times. The V gene is TRBV29-1, the J gene TRBJ2-1, with TRBD2 as a possible D gene (6 bases). Between the trimmed V and J ends, which lost 7 bases and 4 bases, there was a span of 11 bases. Per the germline V gene, CDR1 is SQVTM and CDR2 is ANQGSEA. CDR3 length equals 12 residues. The CDR3 sequence: CSADGGYNEQFF. The CDR3 DNA is TGCAGCGCGGACGGGGGATACAATGAGCAGTTCTTC.

The gene calls are TRBV6-1 and TRBJ2-5, with D maybe TRBD2 (5 bases). Deletions cut 3 bases from V and 6 bases from J, with 11 bases between. The germline CDR1 and CDR2 sequences are MNHNS and SASEGT. CDR3 length: 13 residues. CDR3 DNA sequence: TGTGCCAGCAGTGACCCTAGCCGGAAGACCCAGTACTTC. Translation gives CASSDPSRKTQYF.

This clonotype has just a few counts. The J gene is TRBJ1-2, the V gene TRBV30; D not resolved. V was clipped by 0 bases and J by 3 bases, with 8 bases between them. This CDR3 region has 13 residues. CDR1 is GTSNPN and CDR2 is SVGIG in the germline V gene (reference sequence). Written as DNA, the CDR3 is TGTGCCTGGAGTGTACGGCGGTACTATGGCTACACCTTC. Amino acids: CAWSVRRYYGYTF.

The rearrangement links TRBV29-1 to TRBJ2-2, with D maybe TRBD2 (6 bases). Germline V gives CDR1 SQVTM, CDR2 ANQGSEA. Trimming took 6 bases from V and 5 from J, leaving 10 bases between them. The CDR3 totals 12 residues. Here the CDR3 DNA reads TGCAGCGTGGGGCGGGGAACCGGGGAGCTGTTTTTT. Encoded protein: CSVGRGTGELFF.

In its sample, this clonotype was seen many times. This rearrangement joins TRBV5-5 to TRBJ2-1; 8 nucleotides align to TRBD2. The V gene's germline CDR1 is SGHKS and CDR2 YYEKEE (reference sequence). There are 15 residues in the CDR3. V was pared by 3 bases and J by 3 bases, with 5 bases of the junction left unmatched. CDR3 region: CASSSSGSGYNEQFF. Written as DNA, the CDR3 is TGTGCCAGCAGCTCAAGCGGGAGTGGCTACAATGAGCAGTTCTTC.

As to this clonotype: One junction end disagrees with the germline gene, perhaps due to a read error. V is TRBV7-9 and J is TRBJ1-1; D unclear. The CDR3 loop spans 13 amino acids. The V gene's germline CDR1 is SEHNR and CDR2 FQNEAQ (reference sequence). The CDR3 DNA reads TGTGCCAGCAGCGCATCGTCGGCCACTGAAGCTCTCTTT. It translates to CASSASSATEALF.

This clonotype has ten or more counts. The V call is TRBV11-2, the J call TRBJ1-5; tentative D call: TRBD1 (5 bases). Looked up from germline, CDR1 is SGHAT and CDR2 is FQNNGV. This CDR3 has 14 residues. Trimming took off 3 bases at V and 5 bases at J, with 11 bases between the two ends. CDR3: CASSFGGSDQPQHF. The CDR3 DNA follows: TGTGCCAGCAGCTTCGGGGGGTCGGATCAGCCCCAGCATTTT.

The sample holds a few counts of this clonotype. The chain joins TRBV14 to TRBJ1-4, with D perhaps TRBD1 (5 bases). The CDR3 is made up of 14 amino acids. Germline V lookup: CDR1 SGHDN, CDR2 FVKESK. V dropped 3 bases and J dropped 8 bases, with 13 bases sitting between them. The CDR3 spells CASSQHGASEKLFF. The CDR3 region has the DNA TGTGCCAGCAGCCAGCATGGGGCCTCCGAAAAACTGTTTTTT. The full variable domain, its missing parts supplied by reference TRBV14 and TRBJ1-4, is EAGVTQFPSHSVIEKGQTVTLRCDPISGHDNLYWYRRVMGKEIKFLLHFVKESKQDESGMPNNRFLAERTGGTYSTLKVQPAELEDSGVYFCASSQHGASEKLFFGSGTQLSVL.

Ten or more counts support this clonotype. The chain combines TRBV6-1 with TRBJ2-5; TRBD1 aligns across 8 bases. Per the germline V gene, CDR1 is MNHNS and CDR2 is SASEGT. After removal of 3 bases from V and 5 bases from J, the junction contained 2 bases not matched to a gene. CDR3 size: 13 residues. The CDR3 DNA reads as TGTGCCAGCAGTGACTACAGGGGGGAGACCCAGTACTTC. It specifies CASSDYRGETQYF.

This clonotype has only a few counts. Just one base apart from a much larger clone, this may be a read error. The genes are TRBV7-9 and TRBJ1-1, with 9 bases aligning to TRBD1. Per the germline V gene, CDR1 is SEHNR and CDR2 is FQNEAQ (reference sequence). CDR3 length: 15 residues. Trimming removed 10 bases from V and 3 bases from J; junction bases left unmatched: 12. The CDR3 is CATTPQGASDTEAFF. The CDR3 DNA reads TGTGCCACCACCCCACAGGGGGCGTCGGACACTGAAGCTTTCTTT. Complete variable domain (other parts from reference TRBV7-9 and TRBJ1-1): DTGVSQNPRHKITKRGQNVTFRCDPISEHNRLYWYRQTLGQGPEFLTYFQNEAQLEKSRLLSDRFSAERPKGSFSTLEIQRTEQGDSAMYLCATTPQGASDTEAFFGQGTRLTVV.

The sample holds many counts of this clonotype. The V gene is TRBV20-1, the J gene TRBJ2-1; D is perhaps TRBD1 (5 bases). Germline V gene data show CDR1 as DFQATT and CDR2 as SNEGSKA (reference sequence). The V gene lost 6 bases and the J gene lost 8 bases, with 29 bases spanning the gap. The CDR3 totals 17 residues. CDR3 amino acids: CSAPPQDIIFSGDEQFF. The CDR3 nucleotides read TGCAGTGCCCCCCCCCAGGACATCATTTTTAGTGGGGATGAGCAGTTCTTC.

A remark on this clonotype: A read error is possible here, since a much larger clone lies one base away. The V gene is TRBV29-1, the J gene TRBJ1-1; D not resolved. The germline V gene has CDR1 SQVTM and CDR2 ANQGSEA. CDR3 size: 12 residues. The DNA of the CDR3 is TGCAGCGTTGACGAAGTGAACACTGAAGCTGTCTTT. Encoded protein: CSVDEVNTEAVF.

This clonotype was picked up many times. The chain couples TRBV7-2 to TRBJ1-1; possible D gene TRBD1, 5 bases. The CDR3 length is 15 residues. The germline V gene encodes CDR1 SGHTA and CDR2 FQGNSA. Deletions cut 4 bases from V and 0 bases from J, with 12 bases between. CDR3 sequence (DNA): TGTGCCAGCAGCTCAAGACAGAGGGTGAACACTGAAGCTTTCTTT. Amino acid sequence: CASSSRQRVNTEAFF.

This chain joins TRBV30 and TRBJ1-1; TRBD1 might be the D (6 bases). The CDR3 is made up of 14 amino acids. Germline V CDR1 and CDR2: GTSNPN, SVGIG (reference sequence). V lost 6 bases, J lost 0 bases, and 14 bases lay in between. The chain's CDR3 is CACRTAYVNTEAFF. The CDR3 DNA reads TGTGCCTGTAGGACAGCATACGTGAACACTGAAGCTTTCTTT.

This clonotype was counted ten times or more. The CDR3 sequence is CASSQDGQGAYEQYF. Here the CDR3 DNA reads TGTGCCAGCAGCCAAGATGGGCAGGGGGCTTACGAGCAGTACTTC. J is TRBJ2-7 and V is TRBV4-2; 8 bases are shared with TRBD1. V lost 0 bases, J lost 4 bases, and 5 bases stayed unmatched. CDR3 length: 15 amino acids. Germline assignment: CDR1 LGHNA and CDR2 YNFKEQ.

This clonotype has ten or more counts. The CDR3 sequence is CASSQTTGTGANEQYF. CDR3 coding DNA: TGTGCCAGCAGCCAGACAACCGGGACAGGGGCGAACGAGCAGTACTTC. The chain employs TRBV11-2 and TRBJ2-7, with 10 bases identical to TRBD1. The CDR3 is made up of 16 amino acids. Per germline, CDR1 SGHAT and CDR2 FQNNGV. The trim removed 5 bases at V and 5 bases at J, leaving 12 bases unmatched.

A remark on this clonotype: Being one base from a much bigger clone, this may be a read error. The V and J genes are TRBV25-1 and TRBJ2-5, with TRBD2 identical over 7 bases. Germline V gene lookup returns CDR1 MGHDK and CDR2 SYGVNS. CDR3 length equals 14 residues. Unmatched junction bases numbered 11, after V lost 4 bases and J lost 9 bases. This CDR3 reads CASSGGPTREAQYF. The CDR3, as DNA: TGTGCCAGCAGTGGAGGTCCAACACGGGAGGCCCAGTACTTC.

This clonotype was recorded many times. The genes are TRBV5-1 and TRBJ2-3; 10 bases agree with TRBD2. Germline lookup yields CDR1 SGHRS and CDR2 YFSETQ. V was pared by 4 bases and J by 2 bases, with 7 bases of the junction left unmatched. The CDR3 covers 16 residues. The DNA of the CDR3 is TGCGCCAGCAGCGTAGGACTAGCGGAGGACACAGATACGCAGTATTTT. Its translation: CASSVGLAEDTDTQYF.

The chain couples TRBV29-1 to TRBJ2-7, with D possibly matching TRBD2 (6 bases). CDR1 is SQVTM, CDR2 ANQGSEA, per germline. The CDR3 spans 13 residues. The ends were cut back, 7 bases at V and 1 base at J, with 14 bases in the middle. The CDR3 bases are TGCAGCGCCTCCGGGACTCCTTCCTACGAGCAGTACTTC. Translated, it gives CSASGTPSYEQYF.